This TCR beta chain was retrieved from a study of T-cell reconstitution after alpha-beta-depleted transplantation in children. Study-level results: TCRbeta diversity was high at day 60 in some patients (a result of surviving recipient T cells and thymic progenitors). Hyperexpanded clones declined; after one year, newly produced T cells mostly supplied diversity. Approximately two months post-transplant, alpha-beta T cells reportedly originated from several hundred expanded graft clones.

V dropped 5 bases and J dropped 3 bases, with 4 bases sitting between them. The CDR3 extends over 10 amino acids. CDR1 is DFQATT and CDR2 is SNEGSKA in the germline V gene (reference sequence). As to this clonotype: The target antigen is unknown.

Unique molecular identifiers were used to barcode this TCRbeta library. From the PCR reads, TCRdb called clonotypes with MiXCR, one entry per CDR3 protein. The repertoire holds about 200,000 distinct CDR3 sequences, with 6.3% as singletons. This sequence was found in a girl under three years old with combined immunodeficiency, due to receive a stem cell transplant. The gene calls are TRBV20-1 and TRBJ1-2, with no clear D. The material was PBMCs, obtained before TCRalphabeta/CD19-depleted stem cell transplant. In DNA form, the CDR3 reads TGCAGTGCTTCTTACTATGGCTACACCTTC. The encoded protein is CSASYYGYTF.